This T cell receptor beta chain was sequenced for a study of T cells after yellow fever vaccination. Points from the study as a whole: Some clonotypes were seen in both the CD4 and the CD8 compartments. These made up a small share and likely arose from convergent recombination.

In its sample, this clonotype was seen many times. Its antigen is unidentified. TCRdb reprocessed the 5' RACE reads via MiXCR and lists one record per CDR3 protein. The table records 140,000 to 150,000 distinct CDR3 sequences, 6.6% of them present only once. This CDR3 region has 12 residues. Trimming removed 1 base from V and 8 bases from J, with 9 bases in between. Looked up from germline, CDR1 is DFQATT and CDR2 is SNEGSKA (reference sequence). Here the sequenced sample was CD4+ T cells sorted from PBMCs, taken 10 days after the yellow fever booster vaccination. The rearrangement links TRBV20-1 to TRBJ2-4; possible D gene TRBD2, 7 bases. The sequence was obtained from a young man who received the YFV17D yellow fever vaccine. The CDR3 reads CSARVGGDIQYF. The CDR3 bases are TGCAGTGCTAGAGTAGGGGGGGACATTCAGTACTTC.